The following is a TCR beta chain sequence with its context. In the original processing: Amplification of reference gene primers provided the estimated nucleated cell counts. Method: immunoSEQ multiplex PCR; TCRdb's copy keeps in-frame clones and lacks some. V and J calls and clone size are those listed in that table; D and trimming were worked out from the DNA. Of some 180,000 clones listed, roughly 76% were seen once; the top ten hold approximately 9.9%. The sample originates from a study of blood T cell repertoires in COVID-19. Study information: Samples of COVID-19 (acute and convalescent) were obtained from the United States, Italy and Spain. Sources were T cells, B-cell-depleted T cells, or PBMCs; the material itself was cDNA or gDNA.

Seattle patients were enrolled while actively infected and followed longitudinally. Sequenced: peripheral blood. This receptor was taken from a woman between 40 and 50 years old with COVID-19, enrolled during active disease.

The CDR3 sequence: CASSYRGQNTGELFF. As DNA, the CDR3 is TGTGCCAGCAGTTACAGGGGACAGAACACCGGGGAGCTGTTTTTT. The chain uses TRBV6-5 and TRBJ2-2, with D perhaps matching TRBD1 (6 bases). Germline V gene lookup returns CDR1 MNHEY and CDR2 SVGAGI. The CDR3 has 15 residues. Trimming pared 2 bases from V and 1 base from J, leaving 8 bases between.